Below are 25 T cell receptor beta chains sequenced from a single sample in a study of blood T cell repertoires in COVID-19. Clones were sequenced by immunoSEQ multiplex PCR, and TCRdb holds only the in-frame ones, with some missing. The data show 150,000 or so clones, with around nine tenths seen just once and over 9.5% held by the top ten. Source material: peripheral blood. The source of these receptors is a woman in her seventies with COVID-19, enrolled during active disease.

The gene calls are TRBV28 and TRBJ1-5, with 12 bases lining up with TRBD1. V gave up 5 bases and J gave up 6 bases; unmatched junction bases: 8. The CDR3 is 16 residues long. The germline V gene has CDR1 MDHEN and CDR2 SYDVKM. The CDR3 DNA sequence: TGTGCCAGCAGTCCGAGCGGGACAGGGGGCCGTCAGCCCCAGCATTTT. Translated: CASSPSGTGGRQPQHF.

The chain has TRBV5-4 and TRBJ1-3; D perhaps matches TRBD1 (5 bases). Germline V lookup: CDR1 SGHNT, CDR2 YYREEE (reference sequence). The CDR3 extends over 13 amino acids. The germline V and J ends were trimmed by 1 base and 3 bases, with 5 bases remaining between them. CDR3 in DNA: TGTGCCAGCAGCTTGAGGGGTGGAAACACCATATATTTT. This gives the protein CASSLRGGNTIYF. The variable domain in full, with the rest retrieved from reference TRBV5-4 and TRBJ1-3, is ETGVTQSPTHLIKTRGQQVTLRCSSQSGHNTVSWYQQALGQGPQFIFQYYREEENGRGNFPPRFSGLQFPNYSSELNVNALELDDSALYLCASSLRGGNTIYFGEGSWLTVV.

The J gene is TRBJ2-1, the V gene TRBV9, with 11 nucleotides matching TRBD2. The CDR3 totals 15 residues. The germline V gene encodes CDR1 SGDLS and CDR2 YYNGEE. With 4 bases clipped from V and 7 bases from J, the junction kept 7 bases outside the gene matches. CDR3 bases: TGTGCCAGCAGCCCCTCTAGCGGGGGGCAGAATGAGCAGTTCTTC. The encoded protein is CASSPSSGGQNEQFF.

The rearrangement uses TRBV30 and TRBJ1-4; 10 bases map to TRBD1. V was pared by 2 bases and J by 8 bases, with 5 bases of the junction left unmatched. Germline V gene sequence: CDR1 GTSNPN, CDR2 SVGIG (reference sequence). This CDR3 comprises 14 residues. The CDR3 loop reads CAWSWRQGAEKLFF. DNA for the CDR3: TGTGCCTGGAGTTGGAGACAGGGGGCGGAAAAACTGTTTTTT. The full variable domain, rest sourced from reference TRBV30 and TRBJ1-4, is SQTIHQWPATLVQPVGSPLSLECTVEGTSNPNLYWYRQAAGRGLQLLFYSVGIGQISSEVPQNLSASRPQDRQFILSSKKLLLSDSGFYLCAWSWRQGAEKLFFGSGTQLSVL.

V is TRBV20-1 and J is TRBJ2-7; 12 bases are a match to TRBD2. Germline CDR1 and CDR2: DFQATT and SNEGSKA (reference sequence). CDR3 length: 15 residues. V lost 3 bases to trimming and J lost 9 bases; unmatched junction nucleotides: 12. CDR3 in DNA: TGCAGTGCTAGTCATACTAGCGGGGGGCGCGGAGTGCAGTACTTC. Protein product: CSASHTSGGRGVQYF.

This clone has a handful of counts. The J gene is TRBJ1-5, the V gene TRBV20-1; D uncertain. Germline loops: CDR1 DFQATT, CDR2 SNEGSKA (reference sequence). Trimming took off 3 bases at V and 2 bases at J, with 8 bases between the two ends. The CDR3 length is 13 residues. The DNA for the CDR3 is TGCAGTGCTAGTGGGGAGCGCAATCAGCCCCAGCATTTT. The encoded protein is CSASGERNQPQHF.

The V call is TRBV7-9, the J call TRBJ1-2; 7 nucleotides match TRBD1. The CDR3 consists of 14 residues. Germline V gene sequence: CDR1 SEHNR, CDR2 FQNEAQ (reference sequence). V was pared by 6 bases and J by 2 bases, with 6 bases of the junction left unmatched. The CDR3: CASSSTGLNYGYTF. CDR3 sequence (DNA): TGTGCCAGCAGTTCGACAGGGTTAAACTATGGCTACACCTTC.

The chain carries TRBV11-2 and TRBJ1-6, with a possible D match to TRBD1 (5 bases). The CDR3 sequence is 17 residues long. V lost 0 bases and J lost 4, with 13 bases in between. Per the germline V gene, CDR1 is SGHAT and CDR2 is FQNNGV. In DNA form, the CDR3 reads TGTGCCAGCAGCTTAGATTGGGGCAGTCTATATAATTCACCCCTCCACTTT. Protein sequence: CASSLDWGSLYNSPLHF.

The chain is built from TRBV29-1 and TRBJ1-6; TRBD1 might be the D (6 bases). Germline V gene sequence: CDR1 SQVTM, CDR2 ANQGSEA. This CDR3 spans 13 amino acids. Deletions cut 6 bases from V and 3 bases from J, with 9 bases between. CDR3 sequence: CSVTDSYNSPLHF. The CDR3 DNA reads TGCAGCGTCACGGACAGCTATAATTCACCCCTCCACTTT.

The chain links TRBV5-4 to TRBJ2-7; maybe TRBD2 (6 bases). The CDR3 runs to 15 residues. Germline V gene sequence: CDR1 SGHNT, CDR2 YYREEE (reference sequence). Trimming removed 7 bases from V and 1 base from J, with 18 bases in between. As DNA, the CDR3 is TGTGCCAGCGGCGCTGGAGGGACTCTTTCCTACGAGCAGTACTTC. Translated: CASGAGGTLSYEQYF.

The gene calls are TRBV7-2 and TRBJ1-3; 7 bases match TRBD1. The V segment lost 4 bases and the J segment 4 bases; nucleotides outside the gene matches: 7. Germline V gene lookup returns CDR1 SGHTA and CDR2 FQGNSA. The CDR3 is 15 amino acids. CDR3 protein: CASSSWTGSGNTIYF. As DNA, the CDR3 is TGTGCCAGCAGCTCCTGGACAGGATCAGGAAACACCATATATTTT.

The chain recombines TRBV19 with TRBJ1-2; 9 bases map to TRBD1. CDR1 is LNHDA, CDR2 SQIVND, per germline (reference sequence). Trimming cost V 2 bases and J 6 bases; bases outside gene matches: 7. This CDR3 region has 15 residues. Written as DNA, the CDR3 is TGTGCCAGTAGTATACCGGGACAGGGAACTGATGGCTACACCTTC. Translating gives CASSIPGQGTDGYTF.

V usage is TRBV11-2 and J usage is TRBJ1-6, with D unclear. In germline, CDR1 is SGHAT, CDR2 FQNNGV. This CDR3 is built from 15 residues. Between the trimmed V and J ends, which lost 6 bases and 0 bases, there was a span of 9 bases. CDR3 in amino acids: CASSRESSYNSPLHF. The CDR3, as DNA: TGTGCCAGCAGTCGAGAGAGCTCCTATAATTCACCCCTCCACTTT.

On this clone itself: Other nucleotide sequences in the sample specify the same CDR3. The V and J genes are TRBV7-6 and TRBJ1-1; TRBD1 aligns across 7 bases. J gave up 2 bases and V 5 bases, and 2 bases lay outside the gene matches. In germline, CDR1 is SGHVS, CDR2 FNYEAQ. CDR3 size: 13 residues. This CDR3 is CASSPGGNTEAFF. The CDR3 region has the DNA TGTGCCAGCAGCCCAGGGGGAAACACTGAAGCTTTCTTT.

V gene TRBV7-2 combines with J gene TRBJ2-5; D is perhaps TRBD1 (5 bases). Germline CDR1 reads SGHTA; CDR2 reads FQGNSA. The CDR3 is made up of 15 amino acids. Trimming shortened V by 1 base and J by 8 bases, and 17 bases separated the two germline ends. The CDR3 nucleotides read TGTGCCAGCAGCTTAGTTTTGGCGTCCCAGGGAACCCAGTACTTC. Encoded protein: CASSLVLASQGTQYF. The whole variable domain, remainder taken from reference TRBV7-2 and TRBJ2-5, is GAGVSQSPSNKVTEKGKDVELRCDPISGHTALYWYRQSLGQGLEFLIYFQGNSAPDKSGLPSDRFSAERTGGSVSTLTIQRTQQEDSAVYLCASSLVLASQGTQYFGPGTRLLVL.

The rearrangement joins TRBV18 to TRBJ1-1; TRBD1 matches at 7 bases. The CDR3 runs to 13 residues. J lost 6 bases, V lost 4 bases, and 5 bases had no gene match. The V gene's germline CDR1 is KGHSH and CDR2 LQKENI. CDR3 coding DNA: TGTGCCAGCTCACGGCAGGGGGGTGCTGAAGCTTTCTTT. It encodes CASSRQGGAEAFF.

V and J are TRBV28 and TRBJ2-5, with 8 nucleotides matching TRBD1. CDR1 and CDR2 from the germline V gene are MDHEN and SYDVKM. The J segment lost 5 bases and the V segment lost 1 base, leaving 9 bases of the junction unmatched. The CDR3 has 16 residues. The chain's CDR3 is CASSLLGRGPSETQYF. The CDR3 DNA is TGTGCCAGCAGTTTATTGGGCAGGGGGCCGTCTGAGACCCAGTACTTC.

V usage is TRBV9 and J usage is TRBJ1-2, with TRBD1 identical over 11 bases. The CDR3 has 17 residues. V lost 3 bases and J lost 8; bases outside the gene matches: 15. Germline loops: CDR1 SGDLS, CDR2 YYNGEE. The DNA of the CDR3 is TGTGCCAGCAGCGCACACTCTCGGGACAGGGGGGTTCGGGGCTACACCTTC. This sequence encodes CASSAHSRDRGVRGYTF. The full variable domain, in which reference TRBV9 and TRBJ1-2 provide the parts outside the CDR3, is DSGVTQTPKHLITATGQRVTLRCSPRSGDLSVYWYQQSLDQGLQFLIQYYNGEERAKGNILERFSAQQFPDLHSELNLSSLELGDSALYFCASSAHSRDRGVRGYTFGSGTRLTVV.

The genes are TRBV29-1 and TRBJ2-5, with TRBD2 matching 9 bases. This CDR3 has 16 amino acids. Per the germline V gene, CDR1 is SQVTM and CDR2 is ANQGSEA. Unmatched junction bases numbered 11, after V lost 1 base and J lost 5 bases. CDR3 loop: CSVEAPTGGGVETQYF. The DNA of the CDR3 is TGCAGCGTTGAAGCCCCTACCGGCGGGGGGGTGGAGACCCAGTACTTC.

The gene calls are TRBV7-8 and TRBJ2-7; possible D gene TRBD1, 6 bases. With 1 base removed from V and 5 bases from J, the gap between germline ends came to 12 bases. This CDR3 has 14 amino acids. The germline CDR1 and CDR2 sequences are SGHVS and FQNEAQ. The CDR3 sequence is CASSLVGGLDEQYF. The CDR3 DNA reads as TGTGCCAGCAGCTTAGTAGGGGGTTTGGACGAGCAGTACTTC.

V and J are TRBV3-1 (or the pseudogene TRBV3-2) and TRBJ1-1; possibly TRBD1 for D (5 bases). CDR3 size: 16 residues. With 0 bases removed from V and 5 bases from J, the gap between germline ends came to 16 bases. Germline V gene sequence: CDR1 LGHDT, CDR2 YNNKEL (reference sequence). The CDR3 sequence is CASSQDRRVKGTEAFF. Here the CDR3 DNA reads TGTGCCAGCAGCCAAGATCGGAGGGTGAAGGGGACTGAAGCTTTCTTT.

This chain connects TRBV6-5 to TRBJ1-6, with a possible D match to TRBD1 (6 bases). Germline V lookup: CDR1 MNHEY, CDR2 SVGAGI. V lost 6 bases, J lost 4 bases, and 10 bases lay in between. The CDR3 has 14 residues. The CDR3 bases are TGTGCCAGCAGGGAGACAGGTTATAATTCACCCCTCCACTTT. Protein product: CASRETGYNSPLHF.

The rearrangement links TRBV28 to TRBJ2-7, with TRBD1 identical over 9 bases. V gave up 6 bases and J gave up 1 base; unmatched junction bases: 4. Germline values: CDR1 MDHEN, CDR2 SYDVKM. This CDR3 is 14 amino acids long. The CDR3 DNA is TGTGCCAGCAGCCGGGACAGGGCATCCTACGAGCAGTACTTC. Translation gives CASSRDRASYEQYF.

The gene calls are TRBV5-1 and TRBJ1-2; D call uncertain. Germline V lookup: CDR1 SGHRS, CDR2 YFSETQ. The CDR3 extends over 13 amino acids. Trimming cost V 5 bases and J 4 bases, with 12 bases left between them. In nucleotides, the CDR3 is TGCGCCAGCAGGCCGGGAGTCGGCTATGGCTACACCTTC. This codes for CASRPGVGYGYTF.

The chain has TRBV5-4 and TRBJ2-3; 12 bases line up with TRBD2. J gave up 9 bases and V 4 bases, and 9 bases lay outside the gene matches. CDR1 and CDR2 (germline): SGHNT, YYREEE (reference sequence). The CDR3 has 15 residues. The CDR3 region has the DNA TGTGCCAGCAGCACTAGCGGGGGGAAGGGGGGAACGCAGTATTTT. Translated: CASSTSGGKGGTQYF.